This T cell receptor (beta chain) was identified in a study of radiotherapy plus CTLA-4 blockade in lung cancer. Study summary: Among patients, around 18% showed objective responses, and about 30% had disease control.

The germline V gene has CDR1 SNHLY and CDR2 FYNNEI. This CDR3 comprises 14 residues. Unmatched junction bases numbered 12, after V lost 7 bases and J lost 10 bases. General study points: Response, reportedly, was best predicted by interferon-beta along with early blood T cell clone dynamics. Some TCR clones had been derived from tumors. These clones expanded in peripheral blood after radiotherapy plus ipilimumab.

The protocol was immunoSEQ multiplex PCR, while the TCRdb copy is restricted to in-frame clones and leaves out a portion. The repertoire holds roughly 90,000 clones, with 70% to 90% as singletons. Comments on this clone: Its cognate antigen is unknown.

Focal radiation and CTLA-4 blockade (ipilimumab) were tested in chemo-refractory metastatic non-small-cell lung cancer patients. The chain has TRBV2 and TRBJ1-4; 7 bases are shared with TRBD1. The source of this sequence is a human donor with non-small cell lung cancer that progressed on radiotherapy plus ipilimumab. The source material was peripheral blood, sampled from a patient treated with radiotherapy plus ipilimumab. The CDR3: CASTQGGSTGKLFF. For the CDR3, the DNA is TGTGCCAGCACCCAAGGGGGCTCCACGGGAAAACTGTTTTTT.